These 10 T cell receptor beta chains came from one sample sequenced in a study of blood T cell repertoires in COVID-19. This table comes from immunoSEQ multiplex PCR, and its TCRdb copy is limited to in-frame clones, with some not included. The repertoire holds tens of thousands of clones, with roughly 87% as singletons. The specimen sequenced was peripheral blood. All receptors derive from a woman aged 80 or over in a cohort sampled during active or convalescent COVID-19.

This sequence joins TRBV7-2 and TRBJ1-5, with D maybe TRBD1 (5 bases). This CDR3 spans 16 amino acids. V was trimmed by 1 base and J by 2 bases, leaving 12 bases between them. Germline V gene data show CDR1 as SGHTA and CDR2 as FQGNSA. In DNA, the CDR3 is TGTGCCAGCAGCTTAGGGGCAGGGCGCGGCAATCAGCCCCAGCATTTT. Translating it yields CASSLGAGRGNQPQHF.

The chain joins TRBV6-2 or TRBV6-3 to TRBJ1-5; TRBD1 agrees at 7 bases. This CDR3 has 11 amino acids. The germline V gene has CDR1 MNHEY and CDR2 SVGEGT. Trimming cost V 6 bases and J 15 bases; bases outside gene matches: 8. The CDR3 spells CASSSGQARHF. The CDR3 DNA sequence: TGTGCCAGCAGCTCTGGACAGGCTCGGCATTTT.

V is TRBV14 and J is TRBJ2-3, with D perhaps TRBD2 (5 bases). In germline, CDR1 is SGHDN, CDR2 FVKESK. The length of the CDR3 is 15 residues. V lost 0 bases and J 4 bases, leaving 11 bases between the germline ends. The CDR3 coding sequence is TGTGCCAGCAGCCAAGATCGGGTCGGGGCAGATACGCAGTATTTT. This gives the protein CASSQDRVGADTQYF.

The chain has TRBV7-2 and TRBJ2-1, with 12 bases fitting TRBD2. CDR3 length equals 15 residues. CDR1 is SGHTA and CDR2 is FQGNSA in the germline V gene. The V gene end was trimmed by 2 bases and the J gene end by 7 bases; junction bases not matched to a gene: 3. CDR3 coding DNA: TGTGCCAGCAGCTTAACTAGCGGGGGGTCTAATGAGCAGTTCTTC. It codes for CASSLTSGGSNEQFF.

The gene calls are TRBV9 and TRBJ1-5; D is ambiguous. The germline V and J ends were trimmed by 4 bases and 0 bases, with 17 bases remaining between them. The V gene's germline CDR1 is SGDLS and CDR2 YYNGEE. The CDR3 sequence is 17 residues long. The CDR3: CASSPRPADVSNQPQHF. Here the CDR3 DNA reads TGTGCCAGCAGCCCACGACCAGCGGACGTTAGCAATCAGCCCCAGCATTTT.

This chain uses TRBV3-1 (or the pseudogene TRBV3-2) with TRBJ1-4; 7 nucleotides line up with TRBD1. Germline V gene data show CDR1 as LGHDT and CDR2 as YNNKEL (reference sequence). J lost 5 bases, V lost 2 bases, and 8 bases had no gene match. The CDR3 covers 16 residues. CDR3 DNA: TGTGCCAGCAGCCAACCGTCGACAGGGAGGAATGAAAAACTGTTTTTT. It specifies CASSQPSTGRNEKLFF.

The chain employs TRBV30 and TRBJ1-4; maybe TRBD1 (5 bases). From germline, CDR1 is GTSNPN and CDR2 SVGIG (reference sequence). The CDR3 has 14 amino acids. The V and J ends lost 4 bases and 4 bases respectively, with 13 bases between them. CDR3 in amino acids: CAWNLMGLNEKLFF. DNA for the CDR3: TGTGCCTGGAATCTTATGGGACTTAATGAAAAACTGTTTTTT.

The CDR3 DNA reads as TGTGCCAGTAGTATTGGGCGGAGGGACTACCGCGGAATAAGCTCCTACAATGAGCAGTTCTTC. Translating it yields CASSIGRRDYRGISSYNEQFF. This chain uses TRBV19 with TRBJ2-1; 7 bases are a match to TRBD2. The germline V gene encodes CDR1 LNHDA and CDR2 SQIVND (reference sequence). Trimming took 3 bases from V and 0 from J; bases not matched to a gene: 20. The CDR3 sequence is 21 residues long.

This clone was detected once. This chain links TRBV30 with TRBJ1-6; 8 positions match TRBD1. The CDR3 has 15 amino acids. V lost 5 bases, J lost 7 bases, and 10 bases stayed unmatched. Germline CDR1 GTSNPN, CDR2 SVGIG (reference sequence). CDR3 protein: CAWGLQRQGNSPLHF. CDR3 DNA: TGTGCCTGGGGACTGCAGAGACAGGGGAATTCACCCCTCCACTTT.

The rearrangement joins TRBV15 to TRBJ2-7, with 7 bases matching TRBD1. CDR1 and CDR2 from the germline V gene are LNHNV and YYDKDF (reference sequence). Unmatched junction bases numbered 16, after V lost 5 bases and J lost 3 bases. The CDR3 is 17 amino acids. The CDR3 region has the DNA TGTGCCACCAGCGCCACTGCGTCCTTGACAGGGATCTACGAGCAGTACTTC. Its protein product is CATSATASLTGIYEQYF.